These T cell receptor beta chains were read from a single sample in a study of blood T cells in healthy people across ages. TCRdb re-called the 5' RACE reads through MiXCR, storing one row per CDR3 protein. The profile shows some 780,000 distinct CDR3 sequences, more than 55% of them singletons. Specimen: blood. Receptor source: a man in his forties in good health. The CDR3 runs from the conserved cysteine through the conserved F or W. D genes are given only for firm matches. For some rows the clone size is stated as once, few or many, or as a class when expanded; others skip it.

-	TRBJ2-1	TRBV20-1	13	-	TGCAGTGCTAGAGCGGGTTATAACAATGAGCAGTTCTTC	CSARAGYNNEQFF
-	TRBJ1-4	TRBV18	15	-	TGTGCCAGCTCACCCTACAGGAACCTAGGAGAAAAACTGTTTTTT	CASSPYRNLGEKLFF
-	TRBJ1-2	TRBV20-1	13	-	TGCAGTGCTAAATTACAGGGCTTCTATGGCTACACCTTC	CSAKLQGFYGYTF
-	TRBJ1-5	TRBV6-1	14	-	TGTGCCAGCAGTGATAGCCCTAGGACTCAGCCCCAGCATTTT	CASSDSPRTQPQHF
-	TRBJ2-3	TRBV10-3	17	few	TGTGCCATCAGTGAGTCTGGGGCAGGAGGGAAATCAGATACGCAGTATTTT	CAISESGAGGKSDTQYF
-	TRBJ2-7	TRBV4-2	15	-	TGTGCCAGCAGCCAAACACAGGGTTCGGCCGTCGAGCAGTACTTC	CASSQTQGSAVEQYF
-	TRBJ2-4	TRBV20-1	14	-	TGCAGTGCTAGAGGGGGTCTGGGCCAAAACATTCAGTACTTC	CSARGGLGQNIQYF
-	TRBJ1-1	TRBV5-1	15	once	TGCGCCAGCAGCGCCACTCAAGACAGGAACACTGAAGCTTTCTTT	CASSATQDRNTEAFF
-	TRBJ2-6	TRBV4-2	17	-	TGTGCCAGCAGCCCCTTCGTGGGTAGCTCTGGGGCCAACGTCCTGACTTTC	CASSPFVGSSGANVLTF
TRBD2	TRBJ2-3	TRBV20-1	11	-	TGCAGTGCTACGACTAGCAATACGCAGTATTTT	CSATTSNTQYF
TRBD1	TRBJ2-1	TRBV20-1	16	once	TGCAGTGCTAGATCCCCGGGACAGGGCTCGGATAATGAGCAGTTCTTC	CSARSPGQGSDNEQFF
-	TRBJ2-1	TRBV3-1	15	-	TGTGCCAGCAGAGCCCGGGACTTCTCCTACAATGAGCAGTTCTTC	CASRARDFSYNEQFF
-	TRBJ1-1	TRBV6-1	17	-	TGTGCCAGCAGTGATGTGCTACGTCGGAGGGGAAGAACTGAAGCTTTCTTT	CASSDVLRRRGRTEAFF
-	TRBJ1-2	TRBV29-1	12	once	TGCAGCGACCTCGGAGGGGATTATGGCTACACCTTC	CSDLGGDYGYTF
TRBD1	TRBJ1-5	TRBV28	14	-	TGTGCCAGCAGCGGGGGACAGTTATATCAGCCCCAGCATTTT	CASSGGQLYQPQHF
TRBD1	TRBJ1-6	TRBV5-1	14	few	TGCGCCAGCAGCCTGGGACAGGCTGGTTCACCCCTCCACTTT	CASSLGQAGSPLHF
TRBD2	TRBJ2-1	TRBV7-3	21	-	TGTGCCAGCAGCTTAAGTTTTAGGGACAGGGGGGGACTAGCGGGAAAGAATGAGCAGTTCTTC	CASSLSFRDRGGLAGKNEQFF
TRBD2	TRBJ2-3	TRBV12-3/TRBV12-4	16	-	TGTGCCAGCAGCAATACTGGGACTAGCGTGACAGATACGCAGTATTTT	CASSNTGTSVTDTQYF
-	TRBJ2-5	TRBV20-1	15	-	TGCAGTGCTAGAGATTACGGGGACCTAAAAGAGACCCAGTACTTC	CSARDYGDLKETQYF
-	TRBJ2-7	TRBV5-6	15	few	TGTGCCAGCAGCTTGCCCGGGACGGTCTCCTACGAGCAGTACTTC	CASSLPGTVSYEQYF
TRBD1	TRBJ2-5	TRBV4-1	20	few	TGCGCCAGCAGCCCACGCACGGAGAAACAAACAGGGGGCCGGATGGAGACCCAGTACTTC	CASSPRTEKQTGGRMETQYF
TRBD1	TRBJ2-7	TRBV20-1	17	few	TGCAGTGCTAGACCTAAACCCCGGACAGGGGTGAACTACGAGCAGTACTTC	CSARPKPRTGVNYEQYF
TRBD1	TRBJ1-2	TRBV10-3	18	-	TGTGCCATCAGGACGGACGACAGGGGGCGAGGGAGACCCCGGGGCTACACCTTC	CAIRTDDRGRGRPRGYTF
-	TRBJ1-5	TRBV2	16	few	TGTGCCAGCAGTGCTGGAGGGGGGCGTAGCAATCAGCCCCAGCATTTT	CASSAGGGRSNQPQHF
TRBD1	TRBJ1-2	TRBV6-2/TRBV6-3	14	once	TGTGCCAGCAGTCTCCCGGACAGGAACTATGGCTACACCTTC	CASSLPDRNYGYTF
TRBD1	TRBJ2-1	TRBV29-1	15	-	TGCAGCGTCCCTGGGGGTGGCAGGGGGCGGGTTGAGCAGTTCTTC	CSVPGGGRGRVEQFF
TRBD1	TRBJ2-1	TRBV15	13	-	TGTGCCACCGGACAGGAAGCGTTCAATGAGCAGTTCTTC	CATGQEAFNEQFF